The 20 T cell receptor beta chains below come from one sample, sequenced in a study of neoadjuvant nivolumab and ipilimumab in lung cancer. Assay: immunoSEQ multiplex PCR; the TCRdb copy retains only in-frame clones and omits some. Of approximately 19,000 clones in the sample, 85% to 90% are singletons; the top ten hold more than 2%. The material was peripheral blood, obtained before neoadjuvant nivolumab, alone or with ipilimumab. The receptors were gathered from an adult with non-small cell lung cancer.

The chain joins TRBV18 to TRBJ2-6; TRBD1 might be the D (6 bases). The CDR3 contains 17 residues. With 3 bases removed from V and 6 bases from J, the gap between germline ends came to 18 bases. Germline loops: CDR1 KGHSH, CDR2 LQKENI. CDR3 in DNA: TGTGCCAGCTCACCGTGGGCCGGACAGCCTACGGCCAACGTCCTGACTTTC. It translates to CASSPWAGQPTANVLTF. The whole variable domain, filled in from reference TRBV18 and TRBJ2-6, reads NAGVMQNPRHLVRRRGQEARLRCSPMKGHSHVYWYRQLPEEGLKFMVYLQKENIIDESGMPKERFSAEFPKEGPSILRIQQVVRGDSAAYFCASSPWAGQPTANVLTFGAGSRLTVL.

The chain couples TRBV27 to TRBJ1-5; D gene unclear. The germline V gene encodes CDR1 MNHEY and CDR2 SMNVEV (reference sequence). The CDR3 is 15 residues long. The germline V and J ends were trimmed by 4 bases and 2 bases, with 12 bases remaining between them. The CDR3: CASSSSNQGNQPQHF. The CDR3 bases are TGTGCCAGCAGTTCCTCAAACCAGGGCAATCAGCCCCAGCATTTT.

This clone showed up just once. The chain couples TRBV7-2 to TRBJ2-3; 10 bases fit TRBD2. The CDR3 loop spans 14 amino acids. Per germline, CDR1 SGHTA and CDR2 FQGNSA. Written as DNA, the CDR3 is TGTTTGGTGCTAGCGGGAGAGGTCACAGATACGCAGTATTTT. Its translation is CLVLAGEVTDTQYF. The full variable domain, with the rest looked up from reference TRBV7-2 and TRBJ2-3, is GAGVSQSPSNKVTEKGKDVELRCDPISGHTALYWYRQSLGQGLEFLIYFQGNSAPDKSGLPSDRFSAERTGGSVSTLTIQRTQQEDSAVYLCLVLAGEVTDTQYFGPGTRLTVL.

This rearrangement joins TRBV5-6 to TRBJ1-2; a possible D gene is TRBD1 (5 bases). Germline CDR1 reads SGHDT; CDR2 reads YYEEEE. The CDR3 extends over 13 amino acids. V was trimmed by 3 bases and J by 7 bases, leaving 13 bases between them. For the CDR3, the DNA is TGTGCCAGCAGCTCGACGGGGGGTACTGGCTACACCTTC. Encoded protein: CASSSTGGTGYTF.

The CDR3 is CASSPGLTYEQYF. In DNA form, the CDR3 reads TGTGCCAGCAGCCCAGGCCTTACCTACGAGCAGTACTTC. The chain joins TRBV11-2 to TRBJ2-7, with no clear D. CDR3 size: 13 residues. V was trimmed by 5 bases and J by 2 bases, leaving 10 bases between them. CDR1 is SGHAT, CDR2 FQNNGV, per germline. Full variable domain (rest looked up from reference TRBV11-2 and TRBJ2-7): EAGVAQSPRYKIIEKRQSVAFWCNPISGHATLYWYQQILGQGPKLLIQFQNNGVVDDSQLPKDRFSAERLKGVDSTLKIQPAKLEDSAVYLCASSPGLTYEQYFGPGTRLTVT.

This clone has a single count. The CDR3 loop is CSVAPGEGKLRELFF. The CDR3 DNA sequence: TGCAGCGTTGCGCCGGGGGAGGGGAAACTACGGGAGCTGTTTTTT. The V and J genes are TRBV29-1 and TRBJ2-2; 7 bases match TRBD2. Losses at the gene ends were 4 bases for V and 9 bases for J; bases not matched to a gene: 14. The CDR3 has 15 residues. Per the germline V gene, CDR1 is SQVTM and CDR2 is ANQGSEA.

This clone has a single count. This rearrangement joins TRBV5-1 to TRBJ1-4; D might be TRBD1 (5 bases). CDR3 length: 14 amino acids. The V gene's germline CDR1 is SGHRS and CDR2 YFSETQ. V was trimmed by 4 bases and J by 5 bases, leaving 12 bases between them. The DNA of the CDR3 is TGCGCCAGCAGCCCAGGGACGTCGAATGAAAAACTGTTTTTT. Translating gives CASSPGTSNEKLFF. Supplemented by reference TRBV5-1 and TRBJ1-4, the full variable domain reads KAGVTQTPRYLIKTRGQQVTLSCSPISGHRSVSWYQQTPGQGLQFLFEYFSETQRNKGNFPGRFSGRQFSNSRSEMNVSTLELGDSALYLCASSPGTSNEKLFFGSGTQLSVL.

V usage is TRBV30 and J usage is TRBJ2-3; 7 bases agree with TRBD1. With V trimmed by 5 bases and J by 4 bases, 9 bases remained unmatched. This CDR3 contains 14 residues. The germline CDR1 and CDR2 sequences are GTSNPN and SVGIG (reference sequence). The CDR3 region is CAWVLRGLADTQYF. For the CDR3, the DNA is TGTGCCTGGGTCCTGAGGGGGCTCGCAGATACGCAGTATTTT.

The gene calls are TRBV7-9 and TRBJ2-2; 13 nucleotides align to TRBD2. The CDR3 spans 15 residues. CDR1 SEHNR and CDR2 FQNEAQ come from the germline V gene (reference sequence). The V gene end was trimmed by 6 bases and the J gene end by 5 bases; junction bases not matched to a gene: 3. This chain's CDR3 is CASRPGLAGTGELFF. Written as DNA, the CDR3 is TGTGCCAGCAGACCGGGACTAGCGGGGACCGGGGAGCTGTTTTTT.

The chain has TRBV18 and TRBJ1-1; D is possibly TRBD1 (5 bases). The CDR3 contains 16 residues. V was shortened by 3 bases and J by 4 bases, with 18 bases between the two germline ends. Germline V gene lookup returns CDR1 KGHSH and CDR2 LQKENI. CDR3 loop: CASSPQGPGESTEAFF. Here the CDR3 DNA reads TGTGCCAGCTCACCCCAGGGACCCGGGGAGAGCACTGAAGCTTTCTTT.

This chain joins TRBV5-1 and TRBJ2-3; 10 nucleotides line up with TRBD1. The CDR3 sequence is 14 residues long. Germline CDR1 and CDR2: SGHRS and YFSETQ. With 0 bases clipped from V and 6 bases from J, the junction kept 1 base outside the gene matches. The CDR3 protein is CASSLGQGADTQYF. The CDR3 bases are TGCGCCAGCAGCTTGGGACAGGGGGCGGATACGCAGTATTTT.

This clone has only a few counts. CDR3 protein: CASSQGDRKETQYF. In DNA, the CDR3 is TGCGCCAGCAGCCAAGGGGACCGAAAAGAGACCCAGTACTTC. The chain carries TRBV4-1 and TRBJ2-5, with D perhaps TRBD1 or TRBD2 (5 bases each). Germline V CDR1 and CDR2: MGHRA, YSYEKL. There are 14 residues in the CDR3. Trimming took 1 base from V and 3 from J, leaving 9 bases between them.

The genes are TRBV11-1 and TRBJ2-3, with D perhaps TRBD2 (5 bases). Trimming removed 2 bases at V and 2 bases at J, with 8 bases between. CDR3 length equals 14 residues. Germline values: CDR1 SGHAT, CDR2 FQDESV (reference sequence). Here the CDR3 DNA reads TGTGCCAGCAGCTTACTGAGGGACACAGATACGCAGTATTTT. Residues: CASSLLRDTDTQYF.

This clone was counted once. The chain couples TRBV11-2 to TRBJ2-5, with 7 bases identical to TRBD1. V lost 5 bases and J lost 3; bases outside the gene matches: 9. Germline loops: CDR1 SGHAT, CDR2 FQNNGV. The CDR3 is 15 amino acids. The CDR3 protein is CASSPRQGPKETQYF. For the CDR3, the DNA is TGTGCCAGCAGCCCCCGACAGGGACCCAAAGAGACCCAGTACTTC.

Here the CDR3 DNA reads TGTGCCAGCAGCGTAGAAGTACAGGGGGCAAAGGGGGCTTTCTTT. It encodes CASSVEVQGAKGAFF. The chain combines TRBV9 with TRBJ1-1, with 9 bases fitting TRBD1. V was clipped by 0 bases and J by 11 bases; unmatched bases: 11. Germline V gives CDR1 SGDLS, CDR2 YYNGEE. The CDR3 has 15 residues.

The CDR3 loop reads CASSPRLAGGNEQFF. The DNA for the CDR3 is TGTGCCAGCAGCCCTCGGCTAGCGGGAGGCAATGAGCAGTTCTTC. V usage is TRBV14 and J usage is TRBJ2-1; 11 bases match TRBD2. Germline values: CDR1 SGHDN, CDR2 FVKESK. The CDR3 spans 15 residues. Trimming cost V 4 bases and J 6 bases; bases outside gene matches: 5.

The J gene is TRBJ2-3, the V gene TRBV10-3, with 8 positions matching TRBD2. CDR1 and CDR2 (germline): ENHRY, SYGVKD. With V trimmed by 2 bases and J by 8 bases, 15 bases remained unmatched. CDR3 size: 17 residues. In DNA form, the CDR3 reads TGTGCCATCAGTGAGCGCGAATCTAGCGGGTTCAGCGGTACGCAGTATTTT. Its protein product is CAISERESSGFSGTQYF.

The CDR3 bases are TGTGCCAGCAGCTTAGCCGTCTCAACCTACGAGCAGTACTTC. It is translated as CASSLAVSTYEQYF. This chain connects TRBV7-2 to TRBJ2-7; D call uncertain. Germline V gene data show CDR1 as SGHTA and CDR2 as FQGNSA. The CDR3 runs 14 residues. The V gene lost 0 bases and the J gene lost 2 bases, with 8 bases spanning the gap.

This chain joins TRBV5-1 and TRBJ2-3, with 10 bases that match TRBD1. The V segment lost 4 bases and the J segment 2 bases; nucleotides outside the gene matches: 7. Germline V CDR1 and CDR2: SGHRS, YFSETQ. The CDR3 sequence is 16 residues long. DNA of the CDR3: TGCGCCAGCAGCCTCCGGGGACAGGGGAACACAGATACGCAGTATTTT. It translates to CASSLRGQGNTDTQYF. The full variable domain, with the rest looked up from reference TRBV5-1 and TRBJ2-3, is KAGVTQTPRYLIKTRGQQVTLSCSPISGHRSVSWYQQTPGQGLQFLFEYFSETQRNKGNFPGRFSGRQFSNSRSEMNVSTLELGDSALYLCASSLRGQGNTDTQYFGPGTRLTVL.

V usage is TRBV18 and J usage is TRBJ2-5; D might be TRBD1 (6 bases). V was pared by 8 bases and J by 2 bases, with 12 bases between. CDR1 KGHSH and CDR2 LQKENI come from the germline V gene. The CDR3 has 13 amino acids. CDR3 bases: TGTGCCAGCCAGGGGTCGACGCAAGAGACCCAGTACTTC. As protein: CASQGSTQETQYF.